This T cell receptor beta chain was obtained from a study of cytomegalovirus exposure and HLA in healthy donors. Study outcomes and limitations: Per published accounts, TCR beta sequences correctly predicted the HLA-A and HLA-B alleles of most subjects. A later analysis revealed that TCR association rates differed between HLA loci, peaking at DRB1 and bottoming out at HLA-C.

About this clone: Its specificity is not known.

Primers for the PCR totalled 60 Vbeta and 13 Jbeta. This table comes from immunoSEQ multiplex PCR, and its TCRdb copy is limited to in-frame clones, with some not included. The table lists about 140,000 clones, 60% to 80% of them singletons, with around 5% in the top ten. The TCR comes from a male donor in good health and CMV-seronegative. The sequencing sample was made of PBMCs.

The CDR3 is CASSPLAGVNTGELFF. The CDR3 DNA is TGTGCCAGCAGCCCACTAGCGGGGGTGAACACCGGGGAGCTGTTTTTT. The rearrangement uses TRBV9 and TRBJ2-2, with TRBD2 matching 11 bases. This CDR3 contains 16 residues. CDR1 is SGDLS, CDR2 YYNGEE, per germline. V shed 4 bases, J shed 1 base, and the junction held 3 bases outside the gene matches.